The following is a T cell receptor beta chain sequence with its context. Germline assignment: CDR1 SGHVS and CDR2 FQNEAQ. This CDR3 contains 15 residues. After removal of 1 base from V and 5 bases from J, the junction contained 5 bases not matched to a gene. This record belongs to a study of blood T cell repertoires in COVID-19. Generated by immunoSEQ multiplex PCR, the TCRdb table keeps only in-frame clones and is missing some. The sample includes around 47,000 clones, around 80% seen only once; the top ten take about 27%. V usage is TRBV7-8 and J usage is TRBJ2-3; TRBD2 matches 8 bases. The specimen sequenced was peripheral blood. The sequence derives from a woman of 80 years or more with COVID-19, enrolled during active disease. The CDR3: CASSLGTSKVDTQYF. CDR3 coding DNA: TGTGCCAGCAGCTTAGGGACTAGCAAGGTAGATACGCAGTATTTT.